This T cell receptor beta chain was identified during a study of cytomegalovirus exposure and HLA in healthy donors. Overall study context: Unique TCRs from HLA-typed donors, about 85 million of them, were held in an early data release. Whole-study results and caveats: TCR beta V segments were, for the most part, productive about 87% or about 30% of the time in an earlier analysis.

Trimming removed 4 bases from V and 6 bases from J; junction bases left unmatched: 14. The germline gives CDR1 SGHNT, CDR2 YYREEE (reference sequence). This CDR3 contains 17 residues. Remarks on this clone: Its target is not known.

Amplification used 60 Vbeta primers and 13 Jbeta primers. Method: immunoSEQ multiplex PCR; TCRdb's copy keeps in-frame clones and lacks some. Seen here are over 100,000 clones, around four fifths observed once, and the top ten hold 6.5% to 8.5%. The sample was PBMCs. The V and J genes are TRBV5-4 and TRBJ2-2; 8 positions agree with TRBD2. This receptor was taken from a woman aged 45-65 years in good health and CMV-seropositive. The CDR3 DNA reads TGTGCCAGCAGCCGGTTCGGTGGCGGGAGGACGGCCGGGGAGCTGTTTTTT. Translation: CASSRFGGGRTAGELFF.